Presented here are 23 T cell receptor beta chains from one specimen sequenced in a study of blood T cell repertoires in COVID-19. Sequenced by immunoSEQ multiplex PCR; TCRdb stores in-frame clones only, minus some. The table shows under 500,000 clones, with roughly nine tenths occurring only once. The sequencing input was PBMCs or T cells enriched from blood (not recorded which). The receptor source for this set is a man aged 25 to 45 who had recovered from COVID-19.

The chain combines TRBV28 with TRBJ2-5, with 8 bases fitting TRBD2. The CDR3 contains 15 residues. V lost 7 bases and J lost 2; bases outside the gene matches: 9. Germline CDR1 reads MDHEN; CDR2 reads SYDVKM. The CDR3 nucleotides read TGTGCCAGCAATCGGGCGGGAGGAAGACAAGAGACCCAGTACTTC. This codes for CASNRAGGRQETQYF.

Comment on this clone: The junction and the germline gene differ at one end; a read error may be behind it. The V and J genes are TRBV18 and TRBJ2-1; 8 nucleotides line up with TRBD2. This CDR3 region has 15 residues. Germline V gives CDR1 KGHSH, CDR2 LQKENI. CDR3 protein: CASSPGLGSANEQFF. Here the CDR3 DNA reads TGTGCCAGCTCACCGGGACTAGGCTCCGCCAATGAGCAATTCTTC. The whole variable domain, filled in from reference TRBV18 and TRBJ2-1, reads NAGVMQNPRHLVRRRGQEARLRCSPMKGHSHVYWYRQLPEEGLKFMVYLQKENIIDESGMPKERFSAEFPKEGPSILRIQQVVRGDSAAYFCASSPGLGSANEQFFGPGTRLTVL.

In this sample, this clone turned up once. The J gene is TRBJ2-5, the V gene TRBV5-1; tentative D call: TRBD2 (5 bases). The CDR3 has 15 residues. Deletions cut 4 bases from V and 7 bases from J, with 20 bases between. Germline lookup yields CDR1 SGHRS and CDR2 YFSETQ. CDR3 sequence: CASSPNGELLTTQYF. The DNA for the CDR3 is TGCGCCAGCAGCCCAAACGGGGAGTTGTTGACGACCCAGTACTTC.

The V gene is TRBV28, the J gene TRBJ1-2; the D is unclear. This CDR3 spans 14 amino acids. V shed 6 bases and J shed 4 bases, with 15 bases lying between them. CDR1 is MDHEN and CDR2 is SYDVKM in the germline V gene. The CDR3 nucleotides are TGTGCCAGCAGGCCTGGCGGATTCGTCTATGGCTACACCTTC. Protein product: CASRPGGFVYGYTF.

V usage is TRBV5-1 and J usage is TRBJ1-2; possibly TRBD1 for D (5 bases). CDR3 size: 13 residues. With 0 bases removed from V and 4 bases from J, the gap between germline ends came to 7 bases. Germline V gives CDR1 SGHRS, CDR2 YFSETQ. CDR3 residues: CASSLGGAYGYTF. The CDR3 DNA reads TGCGCCAGCAGCTTGGGGGGCGCCTATGGCTACACCTTC.

The V gene is TRBV30, the J gene TRBJ1-3; D remains unclear. This CDR3 comprises 13 residues. The germline V and J ends were trimmed by 5 bases and 0 bases, with 8 bases remaining between them. Germline CDR1 reads GTSNPN; CDR2 reads SVGIG (reference sequence). The CDR3 loop reads CAWLAGSGNTIYF. The CDR3, as DNA: TGTGCCTGGCTTGCGGGCTCTGGAAACACCATATATTTT.

This rearrangement joins TRBV12-5 to TRBJ2-7; 7 positions agree with TRBD2. The V gene end was trimmed by 0 bases and the J gene end by 2 bases; junction bases not matched to a gene: 4. The V gene's germline CDR1 is LGHNT and CDR2 FRNRAP. This CDR3 has 15 residues. In DNA form, the CDR3 reads TGTGCTAGTGGTTTGGTAGGACTAGGTACCTACGAGCAGTACTTC. It translates to CASGLVGLGTYEQYF.

The V gene is TRBV15, the J gene TRBJ1-5; D perhaps matches TRBD1 (5 bases). Germline CDR1 is LNHNV and CDR2 is YYDKDF (reference sequence). The CDR3 length is 16 residues. The V end lost 0 bases, the J end lost 3 bases, and 12 bases lay between the germline ends. The CDR3 DNA reads TGTGCCACCAGCAGAGATCAGGGCCGGAACAATCAGCCCCAGCATTTT. Its protein product is CATSRDQGRNNQPQHF. The variable domain in full, completed from reference TRBV15 and TRBJ1-5, reads DAMVIQNPRYQVTQFGKPVTLSCSQTLNHNVMYWYQQKSSQAPKLLFHYYDKDFNNEADTPDNFQSRRPNTSFCFLDIRSPGLGDTAMYLCATSRDQGRNNQPQHFGDGTRLSIL.

The chain recombines TRBV15 with TRBJ2-1; D might be TRBD2 (6 bases). Germline V gene data show CDR1 as LNHNV and CDR2 as YYDKDF (reference sequence). The CDR3 runs to 21 residues. Trimming took off 1 base at V and 1 base at J, with 26 bases between the two ends. CDR3: CATSRGIGRLAFLESYNEQFF. DNA for the CDR3: TGTGCCACCAGCAGAGGCATCGGGCGGCTAGCGTTTCTAGAGTCCTACAATGAGCAGTTCTTC.

The sample holds a few counts of this clone. V usage is TRBV5-1 and J usage is TRBJ1-1; 7 nucleotides align to TRBD1. Trimming cost V 0 bases and J 2 bases; bases outside gene matches: 4. From germline, CDR1 is SGHRS and CDR2 YFSETQ. CDR3 length: 15 residues. The CDR3 DNA sequence: TGCGCCAGCAGCTTGGCCGGGACAGCTAACACTGAAGCTTTCTTT. It encodes CASSLAGTANTEAFF.

The chain uses TRBV10-2 and TRBJ2-7, with a tentative D call TRBD2 (6 bases). The ends were cut back, 6 bases at V and 2 bases at J, with 20 bases in the middle. This CDR3 has 16 amino acids. CDR1 is WSHSY and CDR2 is SAAADI in the germline V gene. The CDR3 here is CASSLDVGGSPYEQYF. CDR3 DNA sequence: TGCGCCAGCAGCTTAGACGTGGGAGGTTCTCCCTACGAGCAGTACTTC.

The rearrangement uses TRBV18 and TRBJ2-7; D unresolved. There are 13 residues in the CDR3. The germline V gene has CDR1 KGHSH and CDR2 LQKENI. V gave up 2 bases and J gave up 2 bases, with 7 bases separating them. CDR3 sequence reads: CASSPLEPYEQYF. In DNA form, the CDR3 reads TGTGCCAGCTCACCATTGGAGCCCTACGAGCAGTACTTC. Full variable domain (missing parts from reference TRBV18 and TRBJ2-7): NAGVMQNPRHLVRRRGQEARLRCSPMKGHSHVYWYRQLPEEGLKFMVYLQKENIIDESGMPKERFSAEFPKEGPSILRIQQVVRGDSAAYFCASSPLEPYEQYFGPGTRLTVT.

The rearrangement uses TRBV27 and TRBJ2-1; no reliable D call. Per the germline V gene, CDR1 is MNHEY and CDR2 is SMNVEV (reference sequence). The CDR3 is 14 amino acids. Trimming pared 5 bases from V and 0 bases from J, leaving 8 bases between. CDR3: CASSVASSYNEQFF. The DNA of the CDR3 is TGTGCCAGCAGTGTCGCCAGCTCCTACAATGAGCAGTTCTTC.

This chain joins TRBV5-6 and TRBJ2-5; 10 bases agree with TRBD1. Trimming took 6 bases from V and 2 from J; bases not matched to a gene: 7. Per the germline V gene, CDR1 is SGHDT and CDR2 is YYEEEE. The CDR3 loop spans 15 amino acids. This CDR3 is CASNSDRGGQETQYF. The CDR3 bases are TGTGCCAGCAACTCGGACAGGGGGGGGCAAGAGACCCAGTACTTC.

This clone has a handful of counts. The chain uses TRBV11-2 and TRBJ1-2; no reliable D call. The germline gives CDR1 SGHAT, CDR2 FQNNGV. Deletions cut 1 base from V and 7 bases from J, with 13 bases between. CDR3 length: 14 residues. The CDR3 region is CASSLGLGAAGYTF. CDR3 DNA: TGTGCCAGCAGCTTAGGGCTGGGTGCGGCTGGCTACACCTTC.

The chain uses TRBV5-5 and TRBJ2-7; D possibly corresponds to TRBD1 (6 bases). V was clipped by 4 bases and J by 3 bases, with 11 bases between them. CDR3 length: 13 residues. Per germline, CDR1 SGHKS and CDR2 YYEKEE (reference sequence). CDR3 nucleotides: TGTGCCAGCAGCCCAGGGGTCGTCTACGAGCAGTACTTC. Protein: CASSPGVVYEQYF.

The chain uses TRBV5-1 and TRBJ2-2; no clear D gene. Germline V gives CDR1 SGHRS, CDR2 YFSETQ. The V end lost 3 bases, the J end lost 0 bases, and 12 bases lay between the germline ends. This CDR3 contains 16 residues. CDR3 sequence: CASSSGYGPNTGELFF. The CDR3 nucleotides read TGCGCCAGCAGCTCCGGTTACGGTCCGAACACCGGGGAGCTGTTTTTT.

The chain joins TRBV25-1 to TRBJ1-1, with a possible D match to TRBD1 (6 bases). Germline CDR1 and CDR2: MGHDK and SYGVNS. V was cut by 5 bases and J by 1 base, with 14 bases left in between. This CDR3 has 15 amino acids. The DNA of the CDR3 is TGTGCCAGCAGTAAAGGGACAACAACGAACACTGAAGCTTTCTTT. This codes for CASSKGTTTNTEAFF.

The J gene is TRBJ1-3, the V gene TRBV13; tentative D call: TRBD1 (5 bases). The CDR3 consists of 16 residues. V was clipped by 0 bases and J by 0 bases, with 9 bases between them. In germline, CDR1 is PRHDT, CDR2 FYEKMQ (reference sequence). CDR3 region: CASSLGPGLSGNTIYF. The CDR3 region has the DNA TGTGCCAGCAGCTTAGGCCCGGGACTCTCTGGAAACACCATATATTTT.

The genes are TRBV11-1 and TRBJ2-7, with TRBD1 matching over 7 bases. Germline V lookup: CDR1 SGHAT, CDR2 FQDESV (reference sequence). J gave up 0 bases and V 5 bases, and 7 bases lay outside the gene matches. This CDR3 region has 15 residues. CDR3 in amino acids: CASSPDREISYEQYF. Here the CDR3 DNA reads TGTGCCAGCAGCCCTGACAGGGAAATCTCCTACGAGCAGTACTTC.

The chain joins TRBV4-1 to TRBJ2-1, with D perhaps TRBD2 (6 bases). Between the trimmed V and J ends, which lost 0 bases and 4 bases, there was a span of 13 bases. CDR3 length: 16 residues. The germline gives CDR1 MGHRA, CDR2 YSYEKL. Here the CDR3 DNA reads TGCGCCAGCAGCCAAGAAATAGCGGAGTTATACAATGAGCAGTTCTTC. As protein: CASSQEIAELYNEQFF.

A single count supports this clone. In nucleotides, the CDR3 is TGTGCCAGCAGCGAAAATGGGGCAGGGTACGAGCAGTACTTC. This sequence encodes CASSENGAGYEQYF. This chain joins TRBV11-2 and TRBJ2-7, with D perhaps matching TRBD1 (5 bases). The ends were cut back, 5 bases at V and 4 bases at J, with 15 bases in the middle. This CDR3 is 14 amino acids long. Germline CDR1 SGHAT, CDR2 FQNNGV.

The gene calls are TRBV5-1 and TRBJ2-7, with TRBD2 matching over 12 bases. Per germline, CDR1 SGHRS and CDR2 YFSETQ. This CDR3 has 16 residues. V lost 4 bases and J lost 0; bases outside the gene matches: 5. CDR3 protein: CASSPTSGSISYEQYF. CDR3 in DNA: TGCGCCAGCAGCCCGACTAGCGGGAGTATCTCCTACGAGCAGTACTTC. The variable domain in full, with the rest retrieved from reference TRBV5-1 and TRBJ2-7, is KAGVTQTPRYLIKTRGQQVTLSCSPISGHRSVSWYQQTPGQGLQFLFEYFSETQRNKGNFPGRFSGRQFSNSRSEMNVSTLELGDSALYLCASSPTSGSISYEQYFGPGTRLTVT.